Detailed here is one T cell receptor beta chain. Its antigen is not known. This could be a read error, since a much larger clone is one nucleotide away. The data stem from a study of T cells in Graves' hyperthyroidism and ophthalmopathy. Study conclusions and caveats: Peripheral blood also featured most of the thyroid clonotypes expanded above 0.001.

The diagnoses drew upon clinical symptoms, serum thyroxine and TRAb, thyroid ultrasound and orbital computed tomography. This CDR3 contains 14 residues. Germline-derived CDR1 and CDR2 are SGHRS and YFSETQ. Template material for amplifying TCR beta CDR3 regions consisted of RNA transcripts. The HTBI set primed first-round TCR CDR3 RT-PCR. TCRdb recomputed calls from the multiplex PCR reads with MiXCR, one row per CDR3 protein. This table has roughly 630,000 distinct CDR3 sequences, more than 15% appearing once. This clonotype originated in a woman aged 25 to 39 with Graves' hyperthyroidism. V and J are TRBV5-1 and TRBJ1-6, with 8 bases that match TRBD1. The material sequenced was blood. The CDR3 loop reads CASSSGQDNSPLRF. In nucleotides, the CDR3 is TGCGCCAGCAGCTCGGGACAGGATAATTCACCCCTCCGCTTT.